Listed below are T cell receptor beta chains from one sample, sequenced in a study of shared clonotypes between healthy human individuals. The assay was immunoSEQ multiplex PCR, and TCRdb's table has in-frame clones only and misses some. This sample carries about 2.5 million clones, about 90% of them seen once, and the ten largest clones take about 0.41%. The sample consisted of naive CD4+ T cells from PBMCs. These receptors came from a man between 18 and 29 years old in good health. Some clones in this sample may be carry-over from other donors' samples. Both conserved end residues are part of each CDR3. A D gene is named only where the DNA matches it firmly. Where a row states a size, it is once, few, many or the class of an expanded clone; other rows omit it.

>TRBV7-3|.|TRBJ2-1|.
TGTGCCAGCAGCTTAACCGGACCCAACAATGAGCAGTTCTTC
CASSLTGPNNEQFF
>TRBV10-3|TRBD2|TRBJ2-1|.
TGTGCCATCAGTGACCCGGGACTAGCGGGAGGGCCGAGTTCCTACAATGAGCAGTTCTTC
CAISDPGLAGGPSSYNEQFF
>TRBV5-8|TRBD2|TRBJ2-7|.
TGTGCCAGCAGCCAAGGACTAGCGGGGTCCTACGAGCAGTACTTC
CASSQGLAGSYEQYF
>TRBV7-9|TRBD2|TRBJ2-7|.
TGTGCCAGCAGCTTCACTAGCGGCTCCTACGAGCAGTACTTC
CASSFTSGSYEQYF
>TRBV6-5|.|TRBJ2-7|.
TGTGCCAGCCACCGACCGGGAAGTGCCTACGAGCAGTACTTC
CASHRPGSAYEQYF
>TRBV6-1|.|TRBJ2-1|.
TGTGCCAGCAGTGAACACGCGCCCGCAGTCTCCAATGAGCAGTTCTTC
CASSEHAPAVSNEQFF
>TRBV20-1|.|TRBJ2-3|.
TGCAGTGCTGCATCAGATACGCAGTATTTT
CSAASDTQYF
>TRBV4-3|.|TRBJ2-3|few
TGCGCCAGCAGCCAAGAAGGGACAGATACGCAGTATTTT
CASSQEGTDTQYF
>TRBV5-4|.|TRBJ2-2|.
TGTGCCAGCAGCCCCGAAGGCGGATACGGGGAGCTGTTTTTT
CASSPEGGYGELFF
>TRBV5-1|TRBD2|TRBJ2-7|once
TGCGCCAGCAGCTCACAGCGGGAGGGCTTCGAGCAGTACTTC
CASSSQREGFEQYF
>TRBV7-7|.|TRBJ1-4|.
TGTGCCAGCAGCTTATCCTGGGATGAAAAACTGTTTTTT
CASSLSWDEKLFF
>TRBV2|.|TRBJ1-5|.
TGTGCCAGCAGTGAAAGGAGGGCGAGGGTTATGAGCAATCAGCCCCAGCATTTT
CASSERRARVMSNQPQHF
>TRBV9|.|TRBJ2-1|few
TGTGCCAGCAGCGTAGACAGGCCCTTGAGCAATGAGCAGTTCTTC
CASSVDRPLSNEQFF
>TRBV6-6|.|TRBJ1-5|.
TGTGCCAGCACCAAAGACGAAGGGGGGCCCCAGCATTTT
CASTKDEGGPQHF
>TRBV5-1|.|TRBJ1-1|once
TGCGCCAGCAGCTTGGTAGGGGGAGGAGAAGGTACTGAAGCTTTCTTT
CASSLVGGGEGTEAFF
>TRBV4-1|.|TRBJ2-3|.
TGCGCCAGCAGCCAAGAACGAGTCACAGATACGCAGTATTTT
CASSQERVTDTQYF
>TRBV4-2|.|TRBJ1-2|.
TGTGCCAGCAGCCGATCCAGCGGGGCATCTGGTGGCTACACCTTC
CASSRSSGASGGYTF
>TRBV7-3|.|TRBJ2-2|few
TGTGCCAGCAGCCAGCAGGTGGGGGAGCTGTTTTTT
CASSQQVGELFF
>TRBV5-6|TRBD1|TRBJ1-1|.
TGTGCCAGCAGCTTGGGACCGGGACAGGGCCCTCCGGGGGCTTTCTTT
CASSLGPGQGPPGAFF
>TRBV11-3|.|TRBJ2-2|.
TGTGCCAGCAGCCGTACGTACGAGGACACCGGGGAGCTGTTTTTT
CASSRTYEDTGELFF
>TRBV5-1|.|TRBJ1-1|once
TGCGCCAGCAGCTTGGGGCAGGCTGACGCTTTCTTT
CASSLGQADAFF
>TRBV18|.|TRBJ1-4|.
TGTGCCAGCTCACGGAGACGGGATCCGGAGGAAAAACTGTTTTTT
CASSRRRDPEEKLFF
>TRBV5-1|TRBD2|TRBJ2-7|.
TGCGCCAGCACCGTTAGCGGGAGCTCCTACGAGCAGTACTTC
CASTVSGSSYEQYF
>TRBV29-1|.|TRBJ1-1|.
TGCAGCGCTCAGAACACTGAAGCTTTCTTT
CSAQNTEAFF
>TRBV9|.|TRBJ1-3|.
TGTGCCAGCAGCGTAGGTGCAATCGAGGACACCATATATTTT
CASSVGAIEDTIYF
>TRBV10-1|.|TRBJ2-1|.
TGCGCCAGCAGTGAGGCTAGGCCCTCCTACAATGAGCAGTTCTTC
CASSEARPSYNEQFF
>TRBV5-6|.|TRBJ1-1|.
TGTGCCAGCAGCACGGACCAGCGTGGGACTGAAGCTTTCTTT
CASSTDQRGTEAFF
>TRBV27|TRBD1|TRBJ1-5|.
TGTGCCAGCAGTTTGACAGGGGCCTTGGGTGGCAATCAGCCCCAGCATTTT
CASSLTGALGGNQPQHF
>TRBV7-2|TRBD2|TRBJ2-7|.
TGTGCCAGCAGCTTAGTCGCCGCGGGAGGGCACGAGCAGTACTTC
CASSLVAAGGHEQYF
>TRBV9|TRBD1|TRBJ2-5|.
TGTGCCAGCAGCCTACAGGGGGCGGAGGAGACCCAGTACTTC
CASSLQGAEETQYF
>TRBV27|.|TRBJ2-7|.
TGTGCCAGCAGTTTTTCAGGGGGGTACGAGCAGTACTTC
CASSFSGGYEQYF
>TRBV5-1|.|TRBJ1-1|once
TGCGCCAGCAGTCCCGCGGAGGGACGGACTGAAGCTTTCTTT
CASSPAEGRTEAFF
>TRBV29-1|.|TRBJ1-3|.
TGCAGCGTTGGTAGTACGGGCCTTTATGGAAACACCATATATTTT
CSVGSTGLYGNTIYF
>TRBV27|.|TRBJ2-3|once
TGTGCCAGCAGTTTAGACGGAACTAGCACAGATACGCAGTATTTT
CASSLDGTSTDTQYF
>TRBV5-6|.|TRBJ1-3|.
TGTGCCAGCAGCTTGATCGGTCTGAACACCATATATTTT
CASSLIGLNTIYF
>TRBV19|TRBD1|TRBJ1-2|.
TGTGCCAGTAGTTCAAGACAGGGGGATTCGTTCGGCTACACCTTC
CASSSRQGDSFGYTF
>TRBV5-1|TRBD2|TRBJ2-2|few
TGCGCCAGCAGCTTCCTAGCGGGATTGAACACCGGGGAGCTGTTTTTT
CASSFLAGLNTGELFF
>TRBV27|.|TRBJ1-1|.
TGTGCCAGCAGTCAAACCCCTCCAGGGAGGGACACTGAAGCTTTCTTT
CASSQTPPGRDTEAFF
>TRBV9|.|TRBJ1-4|once
TGTGCCAGCAGCTCTGCCCCGGGGGCACTTTCCACTAATGAAAAACTGTTTTTT
CASSSAPGALSTNEKLFF
>TRBV9|.|TRBJ2-3|.
TGTGCCAGCAGCGTAATTGGACCCACGGCGGATACGCAGTATTTT
CASSVIGPTADTQYF
>TRBV30|TRBD2|TRBJ2-1|.
TGTGCCTGGAGTGTATCGGGGGGAGGCGAGCAGTTCTTC
CAWSVSGGGEQFF
>TRBV6-1|.|TRBJ1-5|.
TGTGCCAGCATCCCCTCGGGCAATCAGCCCCAGCATTTT
CASIPSGNQPQHF
>TRBV28|TRBD2|TRBJ2-2|.
TGTGCCAGCACCCTAGGTAGCGGGGCGAACACCGGGGAGCTGTTTTTT
CASTLGSGANTGELFF
>TRBV7-9|.|TRBJ1-1|.
TGTGCCAGCAGCTTAGCGAGGCTCTGGGAGCCTGAAGCTTTCTTT
CASSLARLWEPEAFF
>TRBV6-1|.|TRBJ1-2|.
TGTGCCAGCAGAGCCACAGGGTATGGCTACACCTTC
CASRATGYGYTF
>TRBV18|.|TRBJ2-2|.
TGTGCCAGCTCACCAAGGCAGCAGAACACCGGGGAGCTGTTTTTT
CASSPRQQNTGELFF
>TRBV6-1|.|TRBJ1-4|.
TGTGCCAGCATTTCGGCAGGGGAGTCTGGAAAACTGTTTTTT
CASISAGESGKLFF
>TRBV7-8|.|TRBJ1-4|.
TGTGCCAGCAGCTTAGGTGGCGCGGGCCTTGATGAAAAACTGTTTTTT
CASSLGGAGLDEKLFF
>TRBV15|TRBD1|TRBJ1-2|.
TGTGCCACCAGCGAGACAGGGGGTTATCGTTATGGCTACACCTTC
CATSETGGYRYGYTF
>TRBV5-1|TRBD1|TRBJ1-3|.
TGCGCCAGCAGCGCGGGGACAGACTCTGGAAACACCATATATTTT
CASSAGTDSGNTIYF
>TRBV14|TRBD2|TRBJ2-1|.
TGTGCCAGCAGCCCACGACTAGCGGGAGTGTTGAGCAATGAGCAGTTCTTC
CASSPRLAGVLSNEQFF
>TRBV13|.|TRBJ1-3|.
TGTGCCAGCAGCTCCCGGGCTACCTCTGGAAACACCATATATTTT
CASSSRATSGNTIYF
>TRBV29-1|.|TRBJ1-1|.
TGCAGCGCCATTAGTGCTGAAGCTTTCTTT
CSAISAEAFF
>TRBV5-1|.|TRBJ2-1|.
TGCGCCAGCAGCTTGGTTGCTGTGAGCTCCTACAATGAGCAGTTCTTC
CASSLVAVSSYNEQFF
>TRBV5-1|TRBD1|TRBJ1-1|.
TGCGCCAGCAGCTTGACAGGGGGCGGAACTGAAGCTTTCTTT
CASSLTGGGTEAFF
>TRBV2|.|TRBJ2-7|once
TGTGCCAGCAGCCCCCAGAGGACCAATCCCCCCTACGAGCAGTACTTC
CASSPQRTNPPYEQYF
>TRBV28|.|TRBJ2-2|.
TGTGCCAGCAGTGCCCCAGGAGGGATCGGGACCGGGGAGCTGTTTTTT
CASSAPGGIGTGELFF